The 8 T cell receptor beta chains listed next were all sequenced from one sample in a study of shared clonotypes between healthy human individuals. The assay was immunoSEQ multiplex PCR, and TCRdb's table has in-frame clones only and misses some. The sample has about 1 million clones, about 75% seen once. The sequencing sample was made of memory CD4+ T cells sorted from blood. Noted subset: CD45RA-negative fraction. These receptors all stem from a man younger than 35 in good health.

This chain uses TRBV7-6 with TRBJ2-7; D gene ambiguous. The germline V and J ends were trimmed by 0 bases and 7 bases, with 10 bases remaining between them. The CDR3 length is 13 residues. The germline V gene has CDR1 SGHVS and CDR2 FNYEAQ. In nucleotides, the CDR3 is TGTGCCAGCAGCTTAGCCTGGCTAGATGAGCAGTACTTC. Amino acid sequence: CASSLAWLDEQYF. Variable domain in full (rest from reference TRBV7-6 and TRBJ2-7): GAGVSQSPRYKVTKRGQDVALRCDPISGHVSLYWYRQALGQGPEFLTYFNYEAQQDKSGLPNDRFSAERPEGSISTLTIQRTEQRDSAMYRCASSLAWLDEQYFGPGTRLTVT.

The rearrangement joins TRBV5-1 to TRBJ2-3, with D perhaps matching TRBD2 (7 bases). This CDR3 spans 17 amino acids. The germline CDR1 and CDR2 sequences are SGHRS and YFSETQ. With 4 bases removed from V and 0 bases from J, the gap between germline ends came to 18 bases. The CDR3 DNA reads TGCGCCAGCAGCCCACTACGGGGGGCGAGCAGCACAGATACGCAGTATTTT. Translating it yields CASSPLRGASSTDTQYF. Filled out from reference TRBV5-1 and TRBJ2-3, the complete variable domain reads KAGVTQTPRYLIKTRGQQVTLSCSPISGHRSVSWYQQTPGQGLQFLFEYFSETQRNKGNFPGRFSGRQFSNSRSEMNVSTLELGDSALYLCASSPLRGASSTDTQYFGPGTRLTVL.

This chain joins TRBV29-1 and TRBJ2-3; D perhaps matches TRBD2 (6 bases). V was clipped by 5 bases and J by 0 bases, with 12 bases between them. Germline CDR1 and CDR2: SQVTM and ANQGSEA. This CDR3 spans 14 amino acids. The CDR3: CSVSPGTSTDTQYF. CDR3 nucleotide sequence: TGCAGCGTTTCACCGGGGACTAGCACAGATACGCAGTATTTT.

This clone occurred once. The chain couples TRBV6-1 to TRBJ2-3; D gene unclear. Germline V gene sequence: CDR1 MNHNS, CDR2 SASEGT. This CDR3 has 16 residues. The ends were cut back, 1 base at V and 1 base at J, with 12 bases in the middle. This CDR3 is CASSEGPLVGTDTQYF. CDR3 nucleotides: TGTGCCAGCAGTGAAGGGCCCCTAGTTGGCACAGATACGCAGTATTTT.

The chain links TRBV6-1 to TRBJ1-6, with D possibly matching TRBD1 (5 bases). CDR3 length: 15 amino acids. Trimming shortened V by 7 bases and J by 6 bases, and 16 bases separated the two germline ends. Per germline, CDR1 MNHNS and CDR2 SASEGT. The CDR3 DNA is TGTGCCAGCACGCGAAGCGGGGGACTTAATTCACCCCTCCACTTT. Its translation: CASTRSGGLNSPLHF.

This clone was observed a handful of times. The chain has TRBV19 and TRBJ1-2; the match to TRBD1 covers 9 bases. V lost 6 bases and J lost 5; bases outside the gene matches: 7. Germline V gene sequence: CDR1 LNHDA, CDR2 SQIVND (reference sequence). The CDR3 loop spans 14 amino acids. The DNA for the CDR3 is TGTGCCAGTAGCCGGGACAGGGAAGGGTATGGCTACACCTTC. Protein sequence: CASSRDREGYGYTF.

As regards this clone: Within the sample, other DNA sequences also encode this same CDR3. The chain joins TRBV5-1 to TRBJ2-3, with unresolved D. CDR1 SGHRS and CDR2 YFSETQ come from the germline V gene. The V gene lost 4 bases and the J gene lost 0 bases, with 3 bases spanning the gap. This CDR3 contains 12 residues. CDR3 sequence reads: CASSLSTDTQYF. In DNA form, the CDR3 reads TGCGCCAGCAGCCTTAGCACAGATACGCAGTATTTT.

This chain links TRBV5-6 with TRBJ2-3; D not certain. V shed 2 bases and J shed 0 bases, with 7 bases lying between them. Germline CDR1 reads SGHDT; CDR2 reads YYEEEE. This CDR3 region has 14 residues. CDR3 region: CASSFGPSTDTQYF. As DNA, the CDR3 is TGTGCCAGCAGCTTTGGACCCAGCACAGATACGCAGTATTTT.